By sample fraction, the clone carrying this T cell receptor beta chain is medium-sized. Antigen unknown. This record comes from a study of T cell repertoires in aging, cancer and after chemotherapy. Study information: About 8.8 million TCR reads were in the whole dataset.

The CDR3 runs 14 residues. The V segment lost 1 base and the J segment 3 bases; nucleotides outside the gene matches: 0. CDR1 is SGHTA and CDR2 is FQGNSA in the germline V gene. A mixed TRB-A/B primer pool amplified rearranged TRB by multiplex touch-down PCR. One entry per CDR3 protein results from TCRdb running MiXCR on the multiplex PCR reads. The top ten clones hold around 3.9% of a sample with roughly 6,200 distinct CDR3 sequences, 25% to 30% of them seen once. Amplification of TCR beta used genomic DNA extracted from peripheral blood. Whole-study results and caveats: These repertoire data do not allow conclusions about immunological memory after chemotherapy.

V usage is TRBV7-2 and J usage is TRBJ2-3, with 8 bases fitting TRBD2. The sample was blood. The receptor's source is a human donor in good health. The CDR3 DNA sequence: TGTGCCAGCAGCTTAGGCGGGAGGACAGATACGCAGTATTTT. Its translation is CASSLGGRTDTQYF.